This TCR beta chain stems from a study of Graves' ophthalmopathy and Graves' hyperthyroidism. General observations from the study: The 13-signature model separated ophthalmopathy from stable hyperthyroidism at almost 90% sensitivity and about 80% specificity. Sensitivity reached roughly 70% and specificity just under 75% when the model predicted ophthalmopathy progression.

V was shortened by 10 bases and J by 2 bases, with 12 bases between the two germline ends. This CDR3 comprises 13 residues. The table lists this clonotype with many counts. The target antigen is unknown. TCR beta CDR3 regions were amplified from RNA transcripts. HTBI primers served in a first-round RT-PCR, which a second-round multiplex PCR followed. TCRdb redid the calling of the multiplex PCR reads with MiXCR, one entry per CDR3 protein. The sample has 300,000 to 400,000 distinct CDR3 sequences; roughly 15% are singletons. Moderate-to-severe activity, CAS ≥3, NOSPECS ≥4 and a duration under 3 months were seen in donors with ophthalmopathy. Patients were excluded if they had other autoimmune diseases or uncontrolled infections, and likewise if pregnancy or lactation applied.

This receptor was taken from an adult man with Graves' ophthalmopathy. The sequencing sample was made of peripheral blood. The chain joins TRBV12-3 or TRBV12-4 to TRBJ1-5; TRBD1 is a possible D gene (5 bases). The CDR3 region has the DNA TGTGCCATCCGGGACGGGGGCAATCAGCCCCAGCATTTT. It is translated as CAIRDGGNQPQHF.